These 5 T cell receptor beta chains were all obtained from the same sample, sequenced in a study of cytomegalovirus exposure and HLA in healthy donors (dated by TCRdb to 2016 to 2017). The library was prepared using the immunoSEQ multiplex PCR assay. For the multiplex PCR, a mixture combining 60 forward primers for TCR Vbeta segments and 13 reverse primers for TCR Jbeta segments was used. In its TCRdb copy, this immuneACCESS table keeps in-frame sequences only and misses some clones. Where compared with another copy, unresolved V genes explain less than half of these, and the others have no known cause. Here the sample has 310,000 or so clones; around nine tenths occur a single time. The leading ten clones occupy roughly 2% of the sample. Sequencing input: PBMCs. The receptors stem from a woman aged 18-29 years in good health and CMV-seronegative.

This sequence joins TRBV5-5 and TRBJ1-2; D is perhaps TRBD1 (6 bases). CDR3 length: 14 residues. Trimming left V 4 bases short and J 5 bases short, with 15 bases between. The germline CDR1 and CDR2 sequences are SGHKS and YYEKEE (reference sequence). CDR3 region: CASSRYRDGYGYTF. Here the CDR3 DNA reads TGTGCCAGCAGCAGGTACAGGGATGGGTATGGCTACACCTTC.

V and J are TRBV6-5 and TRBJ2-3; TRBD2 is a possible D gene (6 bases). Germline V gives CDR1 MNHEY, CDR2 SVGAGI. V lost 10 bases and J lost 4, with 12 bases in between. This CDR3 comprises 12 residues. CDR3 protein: CATRTGADTQYF. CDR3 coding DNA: TGTGCCACTCGTACGGGGGCAGATACGCAGTATTTT.

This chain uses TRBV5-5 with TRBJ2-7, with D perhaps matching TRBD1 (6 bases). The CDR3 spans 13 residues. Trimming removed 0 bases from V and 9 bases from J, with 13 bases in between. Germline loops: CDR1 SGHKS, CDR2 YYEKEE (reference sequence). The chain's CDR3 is CASSLAERGGQYF. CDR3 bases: TGTGCCAGCAGCTTGGCCGAGAGAGGGGGGCAGTACTTC.

This CDR3 is CASSLEGQGGSETQYF. In DNA, the CDR3 is TGCGCCAGCAGCTTGGAGGGACAGGGTGGGAGCGAGACCCAGTACTTC. The genes are TRBV5-1 and TRBJ2-5; the match to TRBD1 covers 9 bases. This CDR3 has 16 amino acids. Unmatched junction bases numbered 8, after V lost 0 bases and J lost 5 bases. Germline lookup yields CDR1 SGHRS and CDR2 YFSETQ.

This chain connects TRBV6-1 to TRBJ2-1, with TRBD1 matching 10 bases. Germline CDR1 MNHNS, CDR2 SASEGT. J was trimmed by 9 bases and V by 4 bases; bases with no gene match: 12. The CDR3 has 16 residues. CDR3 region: CASSVLRGQGRFEQFF. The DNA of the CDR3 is TGTGCCAGCAGTGTTTTGAGGGGACAGGGGAGGTTTGAGCAGTTCTTC.